The sequence of this TCR beta chain was determined in a study of control samples from healthy donors and cancer patients (TCRdb year 2020). A note on this clone: Its antigen is currently not known. Base qualities are not at hand, and no much larger clone is one base apart.

Libraries were built with the immunoSEQ multiplex PCR assay. TCRdb took over this immuneACCESS table, retaining in-frame rearrangements with V and J assigned. Such tables are incomplete; in checked studies, under half of the missing clones stem from an unresolved V gene, and the remainder is unexplained. In this sample the table shows roughly 120,000 clones, 80% to 90% of which occur a single time. The ten largest clonotypes hold about 1% of the sample. Compared with germline, V lacks 5 bases and J lacks 7 bases; bases without a gene match: 16. Sequences MDHEN (CDR1) and SYDVKM (CDR2) are obtained from the germline V gene. From its cysteine to its phenylalanine, the CDR3 spans 18 amino acids. The read is trimmed to its CDR3 DNA, 54 bases read in frame from base 1.

This receptor was obtained from a woman in her forties or fifties with colorectal cancer. The chain links TRBV28 with TRBJ2-2; TRBD2 agrees with 10 junctional bases. Sequencing was done on a sample of PBMCs. The DNA is as follows: TGTGCCAGCAGTCCGCCATACCTAGCGGGAGTTCCAGGCGGGGAGCTGTTTTTT. This sequence encodes CASSPPYLAGVPGGELFF.